This entry describes one TCR beta chain. Antigen: not known. The data are from a study of sequential checkpoint blockade in melanoma. The wider study: After nivolumab or ipilimumab alone, around 24 patients had week-13 rebiopsies. Study results and caveats: Mutational load did not correlate with tumor T-cell fraction or clonality. In arm A, pretreatment tumor clonality was associated with response.

Germline CDR1 is SGHRS and CDR2 is YFSETQ. This CDR3 has 16 amino acids. Trimming pared 0 bases from V and 4 bases from J, leaving 14 bases between. Only in-frame clones appear in the TCRdb table, and some are missing; sequencing was by immunoSEQ multiplex PCR. The sample holds some 40,000 clones, 32% seen once. Stated treatment: randomized to nivolumab then ipilimumab (arm A) or the reverse (arm B). The V and J genes are TRBV5-1 and TRBJ1-3, with D perhaps matching TRBD1 (5 bases). The sequenced sample was tumor tissue (inferred from file names), obtained from a patient given nivolumab and ipilimumab in sequence. This sequence was found in a human donor with melanoma. In DNA form, the CDR3 reads TGCGCCAGCAGCTTGGCCGGGGGTTTTCAAGGAAACACCATATATTTT. Its protein product is CASSLAGGFQGNTIYF.